Described below is a single T cell receptor beta chain sequence and its context. Its cognate antigen is unknown. The CDR3 is made up of 11 amino acids. The germline V gene has CDR1 DFQATT and CDR2 SNEGSKA (reference sequence). The germline V and J ends were trimmed by 6 bases and 3 bases, with 8 bases remaining between them. TCR alpha and TCR beta cDNA libraries carrying sample barcodes and UMIs were produced by 5'RACE using constant-segment primers. TCRdb passed the 5' RACE reads through MiXCR, listing each CDR3 protein once. The sample comprises roughly 160,000 distinct CDR3 sequences, around 13% of which are singletons, and more than 3% rests with the top ten. This record comes from a study of T-cell memory formation after mild COVID-19. Study-level results: Contracting CD4+ clones sat mainly in CM and EM; CD8+ in EMRA. In second-wave clones peaking day 37, SARS-CoV-2 specificity remained unconfirmed. Whereas later expanders leaned CD4+, clones contracting day 15 to 85 showed a balanced CD4/CD8 makeup.

The J gene is TRBJ1-2, the V gene TRBV20-1; D gene ambiguous. The receptor's source is a man aged 18 to 29 who had mild COVID-19 (a few samples of this study predate the infection). Cell type and time point are not known. Sequencing was carried out using PBMCs or a T cell subset sorted from them (not recorded which). In DNA form, the CDR3 reads TGCAGTGCGCAGGTAGACTATGGCTACACCTTC. Translated, it gives CSAQVDYGYTF.